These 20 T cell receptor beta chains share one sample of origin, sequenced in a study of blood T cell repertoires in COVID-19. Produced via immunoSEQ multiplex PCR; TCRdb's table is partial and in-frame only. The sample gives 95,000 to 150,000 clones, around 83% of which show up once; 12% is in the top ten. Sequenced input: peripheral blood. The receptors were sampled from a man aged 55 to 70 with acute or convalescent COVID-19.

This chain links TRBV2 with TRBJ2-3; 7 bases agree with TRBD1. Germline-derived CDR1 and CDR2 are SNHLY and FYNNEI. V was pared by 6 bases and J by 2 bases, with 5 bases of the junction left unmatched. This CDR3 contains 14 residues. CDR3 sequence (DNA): TGTGCCAGCAGCCCTGACAGGGCCACAGATACGCAGTATTTT. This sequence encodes CASSPDRATDTQYF. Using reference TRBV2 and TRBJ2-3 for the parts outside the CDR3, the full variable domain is EPEVTQTPSHQVTQMGQEVILRCVPISNHLYFYWYRQILGQKVEFLVSFYNNEISEKSEIFDDQFSVERPDGSNFTLKIRSTKLEDSAMYFCASSPDRATDTQYFGPGTRLTVL.

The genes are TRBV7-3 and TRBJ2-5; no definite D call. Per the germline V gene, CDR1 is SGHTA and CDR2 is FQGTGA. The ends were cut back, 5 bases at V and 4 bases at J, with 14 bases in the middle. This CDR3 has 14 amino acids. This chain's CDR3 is CASSPNPRRETQYF. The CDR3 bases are TGTGCCAGCAGCCCAAACCCTCGGAGAGAGACCCAGTACTTC.

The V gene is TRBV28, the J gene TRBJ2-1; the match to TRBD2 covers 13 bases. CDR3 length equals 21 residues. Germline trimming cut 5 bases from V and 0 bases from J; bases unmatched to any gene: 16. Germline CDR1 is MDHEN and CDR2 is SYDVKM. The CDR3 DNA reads TGTGCCAGCAGTCCTCAGACCGGGACTAGCGGGATGTGGAGCTCCTACAATGAGCAGTTCTTC. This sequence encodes CASSPQTGTSGMWSSYNEQFF.

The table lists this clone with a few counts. The CDR3 loop is CASSDPAGSTEAFF. CDR3 nucleotides: TGCGCCAGCAGTGATCCCGCGGGCAGCACTGAAGCTTTCTTT. The rearrangement joins TRBV10-2 to TRBJ1-1; D call uncertain. The CDR3 loop spans 14 amino acids. V lost 3 bases, J lost 4 bases, and 12 bases lay in between. Germline loops: CDR1 WSHSY, CDR2 SAAADI.

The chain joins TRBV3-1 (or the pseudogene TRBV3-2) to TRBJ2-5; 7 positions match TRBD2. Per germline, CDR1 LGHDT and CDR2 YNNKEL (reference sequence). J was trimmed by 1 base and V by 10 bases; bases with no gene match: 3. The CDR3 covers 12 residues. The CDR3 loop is CATSGTQETQYF. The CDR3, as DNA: TGTGCCACAAGCGGGACCCAAGAGACCCAGTACTTC.

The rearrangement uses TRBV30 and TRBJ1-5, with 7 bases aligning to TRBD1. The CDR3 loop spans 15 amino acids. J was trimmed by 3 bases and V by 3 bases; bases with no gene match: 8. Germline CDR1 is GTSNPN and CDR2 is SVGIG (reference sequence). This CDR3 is CAWRERTGLNQPQHF. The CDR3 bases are TGTGCCTGGAGGGAAAGGACAGGTCTCAATCAGCCCCAGCATTTT.

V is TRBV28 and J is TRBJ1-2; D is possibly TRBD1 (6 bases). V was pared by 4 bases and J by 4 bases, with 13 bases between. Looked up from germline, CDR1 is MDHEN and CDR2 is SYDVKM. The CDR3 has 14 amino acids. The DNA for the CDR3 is TGTGCCAGCAGTTCAGCCGACAGGTCCTATGGCTACACCTTC. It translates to CASSSADRSYGYTF.

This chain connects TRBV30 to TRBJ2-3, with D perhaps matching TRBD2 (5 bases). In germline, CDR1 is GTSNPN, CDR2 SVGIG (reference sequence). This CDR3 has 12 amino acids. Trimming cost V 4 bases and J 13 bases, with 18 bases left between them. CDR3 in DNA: TGTGCCTGGACCACCGGACTCCACTGGGAGTATTTT. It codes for CAWTTGLHWEYF.

CDR3 in DNA: TGCGCCAGCAGCCCGCACCCTAGCGGGAGGGCCGCAGATACGCAGTATTTT. Protein product: CASSPHPSGRAADTQYF. This chain connects TRBV5-1 to TRBJ2-3; 12 nucleotides agree with TRBD2. Germline values: CDR1 SGHRS, CDR2 YFSETQ. This CDR3 comprises 17 residues. Unmatched junction bases numbered 10, after V lost 4 bases and J lost 4 bases. Complete variable domain (other parts from reference TRBV5-1 and TRBJ2-3): KAGVTQTPRYLIKTRGQQVTLSCSPISGHRSVSWYQQTPGQGLQFLFEYFSETQRNKGNFPGRFSGRQFSNSRSEMNVSTLELGDSALYLCASSPHPSGRAADTQYFGPGTRLTVL.

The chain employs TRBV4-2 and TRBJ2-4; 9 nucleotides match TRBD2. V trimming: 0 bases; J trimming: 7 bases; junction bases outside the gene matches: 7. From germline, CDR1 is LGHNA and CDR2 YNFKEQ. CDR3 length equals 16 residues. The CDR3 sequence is CASSQDLAGGGNIQYF. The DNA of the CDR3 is TGTGCCAGCAGCCAAGATCTGGCGGGAGGGGGGAACATTCAGTACTTC.

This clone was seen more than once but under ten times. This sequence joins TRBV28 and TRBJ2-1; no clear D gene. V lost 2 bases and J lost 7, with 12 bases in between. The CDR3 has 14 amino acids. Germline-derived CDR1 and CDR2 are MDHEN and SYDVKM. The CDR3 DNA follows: TGTGCCAGCAGTTTAAACTATCCCCCGAATGAGCAGTTCTTC. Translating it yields CASSLNYPPNEQFF.

CDR3 loop: CASSPQTGDFTEAFF. The CDR3 DNA reads TGTGCCAGCAGCCCCCAGACAGGGGATTTCACTGAAGCTTTCTTT. This chain uses TRBV5-4 with TRBJ1-1, with TRBD1 matching 8 bases. This CDR3 contains 15 residues. Germline trimming cut 4 bases from V and 4 bases from J; bases unmatched to any gene: 9. From germline, CDR1 is SGHNT and CDR2 YYREEE (reference sequence).

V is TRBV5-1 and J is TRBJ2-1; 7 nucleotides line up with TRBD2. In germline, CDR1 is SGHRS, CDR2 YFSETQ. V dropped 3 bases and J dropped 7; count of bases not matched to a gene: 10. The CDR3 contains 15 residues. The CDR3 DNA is TGCGCCAGCAGCTCCGTCGCGGGAGATTGGAATGAGCAGTTCTTC. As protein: CASSSVAGDWNEQFF.

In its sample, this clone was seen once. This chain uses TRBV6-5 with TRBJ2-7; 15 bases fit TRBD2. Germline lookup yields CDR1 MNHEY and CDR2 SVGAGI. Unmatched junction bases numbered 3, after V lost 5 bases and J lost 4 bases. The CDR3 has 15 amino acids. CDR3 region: CASSRGTSGRYEQYF. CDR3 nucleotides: TGTGCCAGCAGTCGAGGGACTAGCGGGAGGTACGAGCAGTACTTC.

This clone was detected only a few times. The CDR3 sequence: CATDDGGIETQYF. The CDR3, as DNA: TGTGCCACGGATGATGGAGGGATCGAGACCCAGTACTTC. This chain connects TRBV3-1 (or the pseudogene TRBV3-2) to TRBJ2-5, with D perhaps matching TRBD2 (6 bases). The CDR3 sequence is 13 residues long. V was cut by 10 bases and J by 5 bases, with 17 bases left in between. Germline CDR1 reads LGHDT; CDR2 reads YNNKEL (reference sequence).

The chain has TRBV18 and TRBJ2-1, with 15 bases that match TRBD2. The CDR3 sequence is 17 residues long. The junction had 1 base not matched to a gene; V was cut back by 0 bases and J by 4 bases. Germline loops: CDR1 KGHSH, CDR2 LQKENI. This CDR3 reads CASSPPGLAGGYNEQFF. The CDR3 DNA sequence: TGTGCCAGCTCACCACCGGGACTAGCGGGAGGTTACAATGAGCAGTTCTTC.

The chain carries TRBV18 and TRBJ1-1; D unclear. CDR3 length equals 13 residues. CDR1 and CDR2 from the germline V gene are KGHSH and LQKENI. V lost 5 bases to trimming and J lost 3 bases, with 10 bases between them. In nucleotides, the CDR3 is TGTGCCAGCTCAGGGAGGAGGGACACTGAAGCTTTCTTT. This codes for CASSGRRDTEAFF.

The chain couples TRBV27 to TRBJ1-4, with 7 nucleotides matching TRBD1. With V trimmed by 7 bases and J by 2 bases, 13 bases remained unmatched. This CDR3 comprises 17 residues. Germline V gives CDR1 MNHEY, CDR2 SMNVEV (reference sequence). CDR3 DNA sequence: TGTGCCAGCACGAGGGGACAGAACACCCATACTAATGAAAAACTGTTTTTT. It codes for CASTRGQNTHTNEKLFF.

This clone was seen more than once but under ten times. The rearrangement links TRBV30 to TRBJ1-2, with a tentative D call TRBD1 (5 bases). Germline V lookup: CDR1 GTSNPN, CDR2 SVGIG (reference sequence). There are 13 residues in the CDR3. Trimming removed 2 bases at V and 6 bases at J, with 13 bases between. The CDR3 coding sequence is TGTGCCTGGAGTCATGGGCGGGGGGATGGCTACACCTTC. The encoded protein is CAWSHGRGDGYTF.

The CDR3 nucleotides are TGCGCCAGCAGGCCAACTACAGGGGGCTTCGACTATGGCTACACCTTC. It yields the protein CASRPTTGGFDYGYTF. V is TRBV5-1 and J is TRBJ1-2, with 9 positions matching TRBD1. The CDR3 loop spans 16 amino acids. Germline assignment: CDR1 SGHRS and CDR2 YFSETQ. Trimming removed 5 bases from V and 3 bases from J; junction bases left unmatched: 11.